This entry features one T cell receptor beta chain sequence. Its matching antigen is unknown. The data belong to a study of circulating and synovial CD4+ cells in juvenile arthritis. General study findings and limits: Diversity here was lower than in bulk blood CD4 cells. These blood cells shared more CDR3 sequences with synovium than bulk blood.

Generated by immunoSEQ multiplex PCR, the TCRdb table keeps only in-frame clones and is missing some. The sample records around 32,000 clones, 90% to 95% being singletons. Input material: CD4+ T cells from blood. This clonotype was obtained from a human donor with juvenile idiopathic arthritis.

The CDR3 spells CASSDAGYGYTF. As DNA, the CDR3 is TGTGCCAGCAGTGACGCGGGCTATGGCTACACCTTC. The chain joins TRBV6-4 to TRBJ1-2, with D uncertain. CDR1 MRHNA and CDR2 SNTAGT come from the germline V gene. Trimming took 2 bases from V and 4 from J, leaving 5 bases between them. This CDR3 has 12 residues.